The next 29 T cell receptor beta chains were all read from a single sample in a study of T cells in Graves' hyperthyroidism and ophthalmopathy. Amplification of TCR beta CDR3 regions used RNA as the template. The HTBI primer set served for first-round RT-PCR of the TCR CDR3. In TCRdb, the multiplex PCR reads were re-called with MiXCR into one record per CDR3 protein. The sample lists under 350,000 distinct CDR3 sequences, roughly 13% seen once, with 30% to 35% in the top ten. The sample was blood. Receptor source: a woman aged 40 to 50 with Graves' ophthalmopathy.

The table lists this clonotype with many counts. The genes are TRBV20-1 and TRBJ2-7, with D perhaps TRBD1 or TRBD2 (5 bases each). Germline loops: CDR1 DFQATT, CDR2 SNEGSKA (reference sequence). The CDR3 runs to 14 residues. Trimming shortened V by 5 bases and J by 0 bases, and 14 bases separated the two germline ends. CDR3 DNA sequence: TGCAGTGCTGGAAGGACTGGGGGCTCCTACGAGCAGTACTTC. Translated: CSAGRTGGSYEQYF.

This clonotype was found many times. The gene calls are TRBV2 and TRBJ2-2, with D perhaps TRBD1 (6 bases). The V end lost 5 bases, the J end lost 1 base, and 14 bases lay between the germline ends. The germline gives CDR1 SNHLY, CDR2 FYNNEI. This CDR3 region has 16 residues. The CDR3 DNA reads TGTGCCAGCAGTCCGATCGGACAGCAGAACACCGGGGAGCTGTTTTTT. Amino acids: CASSPIGQQNTGELFF.

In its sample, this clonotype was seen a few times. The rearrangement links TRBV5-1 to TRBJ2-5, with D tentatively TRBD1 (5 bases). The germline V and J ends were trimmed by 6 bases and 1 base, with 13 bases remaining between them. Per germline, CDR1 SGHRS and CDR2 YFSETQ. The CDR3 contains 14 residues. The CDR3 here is CASNTKGPQETQYF. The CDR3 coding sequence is TGCGCCAGCAACACAAAGGGGCCCCAAGAGACCCAGTACTTC.

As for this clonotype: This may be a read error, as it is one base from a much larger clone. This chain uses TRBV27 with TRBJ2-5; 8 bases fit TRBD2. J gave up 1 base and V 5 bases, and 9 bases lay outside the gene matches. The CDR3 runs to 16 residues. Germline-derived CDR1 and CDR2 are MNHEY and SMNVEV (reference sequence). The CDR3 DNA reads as TGTGCCAGCAGTCGGGTGGCTAGCGGGCCCCAAGAGACCCAGTACTTC. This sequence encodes CASSRVASGPQETQYF.

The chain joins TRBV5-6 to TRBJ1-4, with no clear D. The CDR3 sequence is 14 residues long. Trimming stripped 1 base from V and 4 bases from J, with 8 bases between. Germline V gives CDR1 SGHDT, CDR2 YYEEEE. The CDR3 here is CASSLFDGNEKLFF. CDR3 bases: TGTGCCAGCAGCTTGTTTGACGGTAATGAAAAACTGTTTTTT. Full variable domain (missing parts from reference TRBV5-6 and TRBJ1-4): DAGVTQSPTHLIKTRGQQVTLRCSPKSGHDTVSWYQQALGQGPQFIFQYYEEEERQRGNFPDRFSGHQFPNYSSELNVNALLLGDSALYLCASSLFDGNEKLFFGSGTQLSVL.

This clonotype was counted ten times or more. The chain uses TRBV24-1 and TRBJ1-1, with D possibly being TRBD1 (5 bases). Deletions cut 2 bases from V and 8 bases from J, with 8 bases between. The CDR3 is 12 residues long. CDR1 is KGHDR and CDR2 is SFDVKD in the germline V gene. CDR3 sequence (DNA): TGTGCCACCAGTGATTCGACAGCAGAAGCTTTCTTT. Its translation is CATSDSTAEAFF.

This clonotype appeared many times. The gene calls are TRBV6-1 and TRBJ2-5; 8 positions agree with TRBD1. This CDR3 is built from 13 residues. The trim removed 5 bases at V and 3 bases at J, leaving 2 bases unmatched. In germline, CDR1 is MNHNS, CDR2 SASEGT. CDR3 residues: CASSLDREETQYF. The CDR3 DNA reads TGTGCCAGCAGTTTGGACAGGGAAGAGACCCAGTACTTC.

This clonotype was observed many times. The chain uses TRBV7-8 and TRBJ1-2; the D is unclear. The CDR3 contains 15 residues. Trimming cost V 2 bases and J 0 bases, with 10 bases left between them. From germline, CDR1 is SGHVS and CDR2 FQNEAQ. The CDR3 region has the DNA TGTGCCAGCAGCTTACTCGGAGGGACTAACTATGGCTACACCTTC. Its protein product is CASSLLGGTNYGYTF.

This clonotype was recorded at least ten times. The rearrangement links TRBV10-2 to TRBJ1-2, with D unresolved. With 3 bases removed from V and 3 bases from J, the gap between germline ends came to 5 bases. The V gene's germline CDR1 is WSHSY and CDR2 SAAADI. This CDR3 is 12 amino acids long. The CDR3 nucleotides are TGCGCCAGCAGTGACGGATACTATGGCTACACCTTC. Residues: CASSDGYYGYTF.

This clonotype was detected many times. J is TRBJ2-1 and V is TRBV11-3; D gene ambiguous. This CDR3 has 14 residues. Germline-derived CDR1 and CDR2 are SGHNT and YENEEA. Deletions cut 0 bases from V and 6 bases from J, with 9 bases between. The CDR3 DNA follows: TGTGCCAGCAGCTTAGAATCGCTGACCAATGAGCAGTTCTTC. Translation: CASSLESLTNEQFF. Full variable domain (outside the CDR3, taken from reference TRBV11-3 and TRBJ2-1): EAGVVQSPRYKIIEKKQPVAFWCNPISGHNTLYWYLQNLGQGPELLIRYENEEAVDDSQLPKDRFSAERLKGVDSTLKIQPAELGDSAVYLCASSLESLTNEQFFGPGTRLTVL.

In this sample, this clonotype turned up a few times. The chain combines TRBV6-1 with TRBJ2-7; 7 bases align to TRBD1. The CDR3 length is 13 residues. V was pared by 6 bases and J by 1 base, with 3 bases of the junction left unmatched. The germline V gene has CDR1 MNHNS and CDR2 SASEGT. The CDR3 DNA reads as TGTGCCAGCAGGGGACAGCCTTCCTACGAGCAGTACTTC. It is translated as CASRGQPSYEQYF.

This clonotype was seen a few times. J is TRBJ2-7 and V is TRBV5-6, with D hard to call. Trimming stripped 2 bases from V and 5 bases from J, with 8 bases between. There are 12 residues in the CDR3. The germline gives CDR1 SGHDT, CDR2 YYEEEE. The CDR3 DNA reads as TGTGCCAGCAGCTTCAACCTCAACGAGCAGTACTTC. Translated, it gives CASSFNLNEQYF.

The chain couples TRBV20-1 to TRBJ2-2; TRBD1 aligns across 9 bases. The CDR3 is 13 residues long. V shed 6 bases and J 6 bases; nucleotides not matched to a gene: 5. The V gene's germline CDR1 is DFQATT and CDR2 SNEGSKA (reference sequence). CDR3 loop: CSAGRTGAGELFF. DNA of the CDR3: TGCAGTGCGGGACGGACAGGGGCCGGGGAGCTGTTTTTT.

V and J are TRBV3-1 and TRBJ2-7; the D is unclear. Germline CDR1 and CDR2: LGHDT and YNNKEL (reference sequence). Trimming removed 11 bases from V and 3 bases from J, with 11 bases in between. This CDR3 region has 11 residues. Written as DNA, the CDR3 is TGTGCCCAAGTTGCGAGCTACGAGCAGTACTTC. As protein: CAQVASYEQYF.

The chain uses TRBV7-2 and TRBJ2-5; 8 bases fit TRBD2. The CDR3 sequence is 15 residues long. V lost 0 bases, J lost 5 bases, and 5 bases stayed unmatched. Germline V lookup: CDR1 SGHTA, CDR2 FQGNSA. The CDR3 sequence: CASSLASGIVETQYF. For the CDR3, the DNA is TGTGCCAGCAGCTTAGCTAGCGGGATTGTGGAGACCCAGTACTTC. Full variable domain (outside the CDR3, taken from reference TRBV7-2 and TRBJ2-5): GAGVSQSPSNKVTEKGKDVELRCDPISGHTALYWYRQSLGQGLEFLIYFQGNSAPDKSGLPSDRFSAERTGGSVSTLTIQRTQQEDSAVYLCASSLASGIVETQYFGPGTRLLVL.

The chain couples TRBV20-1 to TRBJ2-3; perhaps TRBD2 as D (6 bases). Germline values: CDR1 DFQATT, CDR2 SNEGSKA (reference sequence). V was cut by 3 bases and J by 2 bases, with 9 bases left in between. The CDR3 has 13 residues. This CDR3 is CSARAGYTDTQYF. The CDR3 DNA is TGCAGTGCTAGGGCGGGGTACACAGATACGCAGTATTTT.

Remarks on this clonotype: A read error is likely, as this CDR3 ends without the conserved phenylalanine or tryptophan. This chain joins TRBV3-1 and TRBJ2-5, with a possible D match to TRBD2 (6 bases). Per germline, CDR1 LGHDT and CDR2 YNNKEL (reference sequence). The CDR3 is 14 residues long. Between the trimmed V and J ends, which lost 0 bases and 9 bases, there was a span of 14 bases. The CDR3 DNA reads TGTGCCAGCAGCCAAGATGCGGAGGGCCGCCCCCAGTACCTC. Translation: CASSQDAEGRPQYL.

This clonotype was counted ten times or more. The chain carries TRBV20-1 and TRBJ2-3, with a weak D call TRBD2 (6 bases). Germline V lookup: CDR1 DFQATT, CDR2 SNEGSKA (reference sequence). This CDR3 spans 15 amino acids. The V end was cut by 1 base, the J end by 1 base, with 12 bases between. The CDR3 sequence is CSARVNGEGTDTQYF. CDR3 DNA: TGCAGTGCTAGAGTGAACGGGGAGGGCACAGATACGCAGTATTTT.

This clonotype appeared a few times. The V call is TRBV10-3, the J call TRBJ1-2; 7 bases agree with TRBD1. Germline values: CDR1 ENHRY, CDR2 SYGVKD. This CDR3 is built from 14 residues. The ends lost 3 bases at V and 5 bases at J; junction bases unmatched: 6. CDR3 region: CAISDPDRVYGYTF. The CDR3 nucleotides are TGTGCCATCAGTGACCCAGACAGGGTGTATGGCTACACCTTC.

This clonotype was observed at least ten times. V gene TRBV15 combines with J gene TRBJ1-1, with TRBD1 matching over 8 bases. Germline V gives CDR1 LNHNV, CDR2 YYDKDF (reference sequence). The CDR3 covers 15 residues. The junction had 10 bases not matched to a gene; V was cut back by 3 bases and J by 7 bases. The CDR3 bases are TGTGCCACCAGCAGGTCGACAGGGGCCAACGTTGAAGCTTTCTTT. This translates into CATSRSTGANVEAFF.

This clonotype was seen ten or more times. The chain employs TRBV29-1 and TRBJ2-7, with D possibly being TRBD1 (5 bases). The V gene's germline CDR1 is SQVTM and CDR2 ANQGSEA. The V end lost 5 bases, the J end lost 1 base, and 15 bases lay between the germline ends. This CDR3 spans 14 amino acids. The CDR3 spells CSVWTPSPSYEQYF. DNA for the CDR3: TGCAGCGTTTGGACACCGTCTCCTTCCTACGAGCAGTACTTC.

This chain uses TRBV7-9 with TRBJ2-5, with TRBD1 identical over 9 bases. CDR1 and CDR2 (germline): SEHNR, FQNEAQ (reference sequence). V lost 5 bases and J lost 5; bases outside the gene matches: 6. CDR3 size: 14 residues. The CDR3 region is CASSKQGALETQYF. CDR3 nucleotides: TGTGCCAGCAGCAAACAGGGGGCCTTGGAGACCCAGTACTTC.

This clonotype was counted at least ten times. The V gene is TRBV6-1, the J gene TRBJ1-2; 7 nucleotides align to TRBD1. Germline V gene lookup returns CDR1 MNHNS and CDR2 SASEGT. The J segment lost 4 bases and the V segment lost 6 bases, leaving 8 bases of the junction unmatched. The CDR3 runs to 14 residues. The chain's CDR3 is CASSRDSFAYGYTF. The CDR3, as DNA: TGTGCCAGCAGCCGGGACAGCTTTGCCTATGGCTACACCTTC.

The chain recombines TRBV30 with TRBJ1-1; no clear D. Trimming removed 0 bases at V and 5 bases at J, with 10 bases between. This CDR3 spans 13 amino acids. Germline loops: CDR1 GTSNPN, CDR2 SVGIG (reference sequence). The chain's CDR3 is CAWSVSLGTEAFF. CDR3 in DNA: TGTGCCTGGAGTGTATCTCTCGGGACTGAAGCTTTCTTT.

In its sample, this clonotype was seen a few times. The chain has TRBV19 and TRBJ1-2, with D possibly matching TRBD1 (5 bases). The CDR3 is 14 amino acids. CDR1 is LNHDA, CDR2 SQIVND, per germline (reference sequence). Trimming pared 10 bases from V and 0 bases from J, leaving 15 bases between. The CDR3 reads CATREGYPNYGYTF. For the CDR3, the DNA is TGTGCCACTCGCGAGGGGTACCCTAACTATGGCTACACCTTC.

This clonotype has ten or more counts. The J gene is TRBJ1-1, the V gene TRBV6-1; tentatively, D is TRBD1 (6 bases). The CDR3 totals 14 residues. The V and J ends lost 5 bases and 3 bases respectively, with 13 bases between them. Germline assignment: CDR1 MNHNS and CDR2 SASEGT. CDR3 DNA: TGTGCCAGCAGTTTTAGGGGGGTGCACACTGAAGCTTTCTTT. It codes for CASSFRGVHTEAFF.

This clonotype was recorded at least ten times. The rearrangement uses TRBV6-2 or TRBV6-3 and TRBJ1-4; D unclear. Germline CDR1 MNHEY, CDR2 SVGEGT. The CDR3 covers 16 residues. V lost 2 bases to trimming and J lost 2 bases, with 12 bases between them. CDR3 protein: CASSYGRSRTNEKLFF. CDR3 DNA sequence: TGTGCCAGCAGTTACGGGCGATCTCGGACTAATGAAAAACTGTTTTTT.

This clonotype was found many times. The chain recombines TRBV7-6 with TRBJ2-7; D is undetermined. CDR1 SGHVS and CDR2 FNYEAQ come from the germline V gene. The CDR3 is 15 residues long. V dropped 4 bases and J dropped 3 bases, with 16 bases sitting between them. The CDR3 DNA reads TGTGCCAGCAGCTACCGACTCGATGGGGTCTACGAGCAGTACTTC. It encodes CASSYRLDGVYEQYF.

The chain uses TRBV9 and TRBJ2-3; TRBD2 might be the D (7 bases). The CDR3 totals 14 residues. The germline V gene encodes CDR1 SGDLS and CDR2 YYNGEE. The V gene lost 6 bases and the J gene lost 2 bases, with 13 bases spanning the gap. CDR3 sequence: CASNGGRDTDTQYF. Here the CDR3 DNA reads TGTGCCAGCAACGGGGGGCGGGACACAGATACGCAGTATTTT. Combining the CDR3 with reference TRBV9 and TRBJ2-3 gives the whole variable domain DSGVTQTPKHLITATGQRVTLRCSPRSGDLSVYWYQQSLDQGLQFLIQYYNGEERAKGNILERFSAQQFPDLHSELNLSSLELGDSALYFCASNGGRDTDTQYFGPGTRLTVL.